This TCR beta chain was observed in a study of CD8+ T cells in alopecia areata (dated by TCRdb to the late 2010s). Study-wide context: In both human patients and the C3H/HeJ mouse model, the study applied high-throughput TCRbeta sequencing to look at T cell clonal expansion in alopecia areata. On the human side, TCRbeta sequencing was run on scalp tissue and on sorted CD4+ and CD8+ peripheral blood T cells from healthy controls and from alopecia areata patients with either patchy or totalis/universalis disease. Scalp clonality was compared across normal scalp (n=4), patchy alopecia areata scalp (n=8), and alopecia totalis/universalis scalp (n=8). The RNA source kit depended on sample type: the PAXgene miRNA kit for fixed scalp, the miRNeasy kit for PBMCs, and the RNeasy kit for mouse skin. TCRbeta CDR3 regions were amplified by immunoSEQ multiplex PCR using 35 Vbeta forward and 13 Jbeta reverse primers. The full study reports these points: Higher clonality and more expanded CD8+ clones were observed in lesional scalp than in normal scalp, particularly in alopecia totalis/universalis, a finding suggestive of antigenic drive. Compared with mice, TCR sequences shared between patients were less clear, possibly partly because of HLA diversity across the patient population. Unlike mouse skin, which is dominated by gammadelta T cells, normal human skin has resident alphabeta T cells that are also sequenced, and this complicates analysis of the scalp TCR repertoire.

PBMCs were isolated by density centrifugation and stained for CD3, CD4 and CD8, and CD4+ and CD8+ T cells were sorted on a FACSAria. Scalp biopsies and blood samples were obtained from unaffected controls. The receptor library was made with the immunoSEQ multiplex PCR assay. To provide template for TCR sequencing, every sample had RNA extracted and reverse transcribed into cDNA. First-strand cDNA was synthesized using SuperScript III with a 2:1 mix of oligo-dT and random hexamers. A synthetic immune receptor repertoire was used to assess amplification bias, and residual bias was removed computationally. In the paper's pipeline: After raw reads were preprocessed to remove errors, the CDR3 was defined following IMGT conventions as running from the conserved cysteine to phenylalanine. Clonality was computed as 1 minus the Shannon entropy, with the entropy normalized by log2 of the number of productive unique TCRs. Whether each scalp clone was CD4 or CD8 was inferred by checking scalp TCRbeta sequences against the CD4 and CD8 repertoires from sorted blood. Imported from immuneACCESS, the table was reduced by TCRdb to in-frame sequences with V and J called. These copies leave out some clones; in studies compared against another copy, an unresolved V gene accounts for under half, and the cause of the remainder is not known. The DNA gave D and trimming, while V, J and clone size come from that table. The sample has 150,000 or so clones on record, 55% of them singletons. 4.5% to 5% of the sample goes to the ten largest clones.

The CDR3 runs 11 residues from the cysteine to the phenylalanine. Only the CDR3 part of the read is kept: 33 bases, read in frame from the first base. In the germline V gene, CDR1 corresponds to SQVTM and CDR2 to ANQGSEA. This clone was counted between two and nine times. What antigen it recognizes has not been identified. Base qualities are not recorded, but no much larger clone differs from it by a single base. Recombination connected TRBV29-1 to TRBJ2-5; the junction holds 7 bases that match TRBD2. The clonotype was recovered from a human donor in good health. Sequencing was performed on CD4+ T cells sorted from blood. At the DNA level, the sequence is TGCAGTACCGGGGGGCAAGAGACCCAGTACTTC. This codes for CSTGGQETQYF.